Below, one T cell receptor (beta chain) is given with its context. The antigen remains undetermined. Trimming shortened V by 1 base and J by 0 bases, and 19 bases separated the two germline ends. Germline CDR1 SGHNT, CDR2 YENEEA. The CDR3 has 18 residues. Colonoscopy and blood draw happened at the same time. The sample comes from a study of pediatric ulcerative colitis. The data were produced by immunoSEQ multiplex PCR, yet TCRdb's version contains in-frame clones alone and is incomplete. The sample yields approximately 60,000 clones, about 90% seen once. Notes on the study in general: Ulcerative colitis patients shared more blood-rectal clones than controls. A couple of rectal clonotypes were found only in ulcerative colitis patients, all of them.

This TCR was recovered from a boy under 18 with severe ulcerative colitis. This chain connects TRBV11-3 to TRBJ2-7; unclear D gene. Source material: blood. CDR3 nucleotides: TGTGCCAGCAGCTTAGCGTTAGTGATCGGGCGAAGCTCCTACGAGCAGTACTTC. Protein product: CASSLALVIGRSSYEQYF.